This record looks at one TCR beta chain sequence and its context. The clone's antigen remains unknown. Base qualities are not recorded, but no much larger clone differs from it by a single base. For commercial TCRB immunosequencing, about 500 nanograms of biopsy DNA were submitted for each sample. A two-step, amplification bias-controlled multiplex PCR was used by Adaptive Biotechnology to amplify CDR3 regions from genomic DNA. Primers covering every V and J gene segment were used in the first PCR, while barcodes and Illumina adapters were added in the second PCR. CDR3 libraries were sequenced on an Illumina instrument. From the authors' description of their analysis: The analysis drew on both the pipelines supplied by the vendor and custom analysis of the raw data in R/Bioconductor running R version 3.3.0. Clonality, which ranges from 0 to 1, was calculated as the inverse of the normalised Shannon entropy across all productive clones. The repertoire share taken up by the top 100 clones defined high-frequency clones, and only clones that passed a 95% confidence test were kept. Repertoire diversity was measured with the Simpson index, and overlap between samples was measured with the Morisita-Horn index. Here the immuneACCESS table is served through TCRdb, limited to in-frame sequences with V and J called. Missing clones are a known gap in these copies; in checked studies unresolved V genes cover under half, and the rest lacks a known reason. Clone size and the V and J calls come from that table; the DNA yielded D and trimming. The sample yields about 17,000 clones; around 60% were counted once. The ten largest clones take up roughly 6.3% of the sample.

This specimen belongs to a study of T cell repertoires in ileal Crohn's disease (dated by TCRdb to between 2018 and 2021). In terms of the full investigation: The median duration of disease was approximately 8.3 years, and at the time of surgery around 35% of patients were active smokers. All patients had surgery for a complication: stricturing disease in around 60% and penetrating disease in roughly 39%. About half of the patients received postoperative therapy: under 13 received thiopurines and 15 to 20 received anti-TNF agents. A prospective multicentre cohort supplied the 55 to 65 Crohn's disease patients whose TCR repertoires were analysed. Running in parallel with the study was a multicentre cohort set up to find predictors of early endoscopic recurrence following ileocolonic resection. A Rutgeerts score higher than i0 was the definition used for endoscopic postoperative recurrence. A total of some 170 mucosal samples from some 50 patients were sequenced, collected from several sites on the surgical specimen as well as at postoperative endoscopy.

The paper's findings and limits, for the study overall: Only a subgroup of patients, of unstated size, had mucosal CD4 and CD8 T cells sorted and sequenced. Higher percentages of high-frequency clones at the time of surgery were linked to endoscopic recurrence, and every patient with clonality above 26.8% (18/57) had recurrence. A significantly higher proportion of clonal expansions was observed in active smokers at surgery than in non-smokers (about 25% vs 20%, p=0.02). Compared with CD4 T cells, sorted CD8 T cells contained more high-frequency clones, which suggests that the mucosal expansions were mostly CD8.

In the germline V gene (reference sequence), CDR1 corresponds to SGHKS and CDR2 to YYEKEE. There are 13 amino acids in the CDR3, from cysteine to phenylalanine inclusive. Only CDR3 DNA remains: 39 bases, in frame from the first base. The V end loses 0 bases and the J end loses 4 bases, and a stretch of 5 bases separates them. Adults with ileal or ileocolonic Crohn's disease for whom ileocolonic resection was indicated were considered eligible. Before DNA extraction, whole ileal mucosal biopsies were kept frozen at -80 degrees C. Genomic DNA was extracted from frozen whole biopsies with a TRizol-based method and quantified on a NanoDrop 2000 spectrophotometer.

Sequencing input: ileal tissue. The TCR originated in an adult with Crohn's disease. The chain was built from TRBV5-5 and TRBJ2-1; too little of a D gene remains to name it. The sequenced DNA is TGTGCCAGCAGCTTGGGGCAGTACAATGAGCAGTTCTTC. Translated, this is CASSLGQYNEQFF.